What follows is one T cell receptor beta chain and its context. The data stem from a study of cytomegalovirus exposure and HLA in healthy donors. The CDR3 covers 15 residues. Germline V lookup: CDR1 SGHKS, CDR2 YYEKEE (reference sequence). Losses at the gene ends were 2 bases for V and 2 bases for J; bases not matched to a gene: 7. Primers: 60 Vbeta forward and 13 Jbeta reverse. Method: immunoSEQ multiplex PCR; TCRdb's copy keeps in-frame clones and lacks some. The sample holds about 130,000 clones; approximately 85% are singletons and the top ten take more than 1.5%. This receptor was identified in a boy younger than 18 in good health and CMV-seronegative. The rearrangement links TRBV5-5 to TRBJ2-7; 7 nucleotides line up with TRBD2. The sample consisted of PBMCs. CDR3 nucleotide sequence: TGTGCCAGCAGCTTCGGCGGGAGCCACACCTACGAGCAGTACTTC. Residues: CASSFGGSHTYEQYF.